This TCR beta chain came from a study of T cell responses to AZD1222 COVID-19 vaccine. The germline V and J ends were trimmed by 0 bases and 0 bases, with 11 bases remaining between them. The CDR3 spans 16 residues. Germline assignment: CDR1 SGHRS and CDR2 YFSETQ. The method was immunoSEQ multiplex PCR; TCRdb's version includes in-frame clones alone and lacks a portion of them. The sample lists more than 110,000 clones; 88% were seen once. The chain employs TRBV5-1 and TRBJ2-3; D is uncertain. Material: peripheral blood, obtained on day 0 of AZD1222 vaccination. The receptor's source is an adult in good health. As DNA, the CDR3 is TGCGCCAGCAGCTTGGTCGGCAGACAAAGCACAGATACGCAGTATTTT. It specifies CASSLVGRQSTDTQYF.